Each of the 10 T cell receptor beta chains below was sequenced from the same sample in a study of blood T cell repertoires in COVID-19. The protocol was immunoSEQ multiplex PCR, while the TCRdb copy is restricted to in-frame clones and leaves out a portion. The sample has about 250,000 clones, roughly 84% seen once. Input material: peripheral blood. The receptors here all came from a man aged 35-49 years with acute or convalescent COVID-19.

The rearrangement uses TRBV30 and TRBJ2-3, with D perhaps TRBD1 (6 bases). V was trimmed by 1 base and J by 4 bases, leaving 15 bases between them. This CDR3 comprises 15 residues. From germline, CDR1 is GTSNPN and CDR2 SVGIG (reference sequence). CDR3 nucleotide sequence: TGTGCCTGGAGTGCTGGCAGGGGATGGCCAGATACGCAGTATTTT. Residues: CAWSAGRGWPDTQYF.

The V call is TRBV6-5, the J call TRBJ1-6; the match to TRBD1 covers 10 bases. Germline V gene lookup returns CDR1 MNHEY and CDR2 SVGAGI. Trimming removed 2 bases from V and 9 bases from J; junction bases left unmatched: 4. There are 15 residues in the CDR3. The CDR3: CASSYKGQGGSPLHF. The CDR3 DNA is TGTGCCAGCAGTTACAAAGGACAGGGGGGTTCACCCCTCCACTTT.

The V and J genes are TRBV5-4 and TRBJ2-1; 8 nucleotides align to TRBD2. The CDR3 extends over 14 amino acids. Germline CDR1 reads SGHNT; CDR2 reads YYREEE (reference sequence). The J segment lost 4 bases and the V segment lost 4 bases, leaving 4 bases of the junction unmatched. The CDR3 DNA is TGTGCCAGCAGCAGGGGACTAGAATACAATGAGCAGTTCTTC. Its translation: CASSRGLEYNEQFF.

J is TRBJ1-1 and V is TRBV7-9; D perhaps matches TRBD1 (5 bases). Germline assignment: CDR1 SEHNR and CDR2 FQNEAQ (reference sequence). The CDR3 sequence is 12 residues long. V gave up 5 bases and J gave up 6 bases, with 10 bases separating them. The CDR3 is CASSTGHPEAFF. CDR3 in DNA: TGTGCCAGCAGCACAGGACATCCTGAAGCTTTCTTT.

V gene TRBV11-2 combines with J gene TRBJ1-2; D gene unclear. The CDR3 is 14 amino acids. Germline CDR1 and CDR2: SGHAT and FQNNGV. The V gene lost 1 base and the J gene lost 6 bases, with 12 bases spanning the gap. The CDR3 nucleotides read TGTGCCAGCAGCTTAGCTAACGGTGAAGATGGCTACACCTTC. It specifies CASSLANGEDGYTF. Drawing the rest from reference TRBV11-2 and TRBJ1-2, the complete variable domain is EAGVAQSPRYKIIEKRQSVAFWCNPISGHATLYWYQQILGQGPKLLIQFQNNGVVDDSQLPKDRFSAERLKGVDSTLKIQPAKLEDSAVYLCASSLANGEDGYTFGSGTRLTVV.

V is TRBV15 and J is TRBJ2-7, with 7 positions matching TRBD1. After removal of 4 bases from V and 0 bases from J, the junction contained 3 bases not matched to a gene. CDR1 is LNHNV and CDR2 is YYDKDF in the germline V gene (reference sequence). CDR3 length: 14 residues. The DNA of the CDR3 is TGTGCCACCAGCAAAGACAGGGTCTCCTACGAGCAGTACTTC. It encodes CATSKDRVSYEQYF.

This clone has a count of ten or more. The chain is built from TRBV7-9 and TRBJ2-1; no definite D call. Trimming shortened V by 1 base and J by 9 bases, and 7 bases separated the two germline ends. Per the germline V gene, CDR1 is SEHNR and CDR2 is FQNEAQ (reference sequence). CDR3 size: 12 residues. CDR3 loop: CASSLDAGEQFF. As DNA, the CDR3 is TGTGCCAGCAGCTTAGACGCCGGTGAGCAGTTCTTC. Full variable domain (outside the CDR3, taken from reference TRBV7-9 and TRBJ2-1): DTGVSQNPRHKITKRGQNVTFRCDPISEHNRLYWYRQTLGQGPEFLTYFQNEAQLEKSRLLSDRFSAERPKGSFSTLEIQRTEQGDSAMYLCASSLDAGEQFFGPGTRLTVL.

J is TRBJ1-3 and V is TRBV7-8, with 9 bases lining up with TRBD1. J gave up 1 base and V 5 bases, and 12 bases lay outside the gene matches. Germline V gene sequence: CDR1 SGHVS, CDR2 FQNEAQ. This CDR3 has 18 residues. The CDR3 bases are TGTGCCAGCAGCATCCCCCCGGGACAGGGTTTATCTGGAAACACCATATATTTT. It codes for CASSIPPGQGLSGNTIYF.

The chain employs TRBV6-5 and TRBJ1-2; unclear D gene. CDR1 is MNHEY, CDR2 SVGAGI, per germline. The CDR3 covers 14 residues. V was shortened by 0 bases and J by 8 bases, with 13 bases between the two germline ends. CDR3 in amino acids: CASSYSGRGRGYTF. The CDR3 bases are TGTGCCAGCAGTTACTCCGGCCGGGGTCGGGGCTACACCTTC.

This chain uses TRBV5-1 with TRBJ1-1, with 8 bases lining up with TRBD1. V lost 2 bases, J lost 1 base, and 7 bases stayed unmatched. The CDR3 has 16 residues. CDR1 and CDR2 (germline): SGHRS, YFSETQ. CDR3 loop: CASSFPRTGPNTEAFF. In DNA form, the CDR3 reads TGCGCCAGCAGCTTTCCTAGGACAGGGCCGAACACTGAAGCTTTCTTT.